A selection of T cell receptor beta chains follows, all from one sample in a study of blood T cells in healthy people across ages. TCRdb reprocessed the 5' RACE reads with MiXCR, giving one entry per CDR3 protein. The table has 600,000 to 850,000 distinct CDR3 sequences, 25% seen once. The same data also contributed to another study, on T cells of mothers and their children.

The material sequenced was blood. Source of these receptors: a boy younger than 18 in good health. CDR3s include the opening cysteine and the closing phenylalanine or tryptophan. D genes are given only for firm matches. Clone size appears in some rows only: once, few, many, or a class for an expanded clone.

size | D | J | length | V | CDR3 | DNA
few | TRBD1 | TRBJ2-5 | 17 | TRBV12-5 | CASGAYSGTGPRETQYF | TGTGCTAGTGGTGCCTACTCCGGGACAGGGCCCCGGGAGACCCAGTACTTC
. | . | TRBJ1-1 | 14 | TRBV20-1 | CSADIRRMNTEAFF | TGCAGTGCAGACATCAGACGGATGAACACTGAAGCTTTCTTT
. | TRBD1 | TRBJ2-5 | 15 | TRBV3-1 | CASSRPDRGLETQYF | TGTGCCAGCAGCCGACCGGACAGGGGATTAGAGACCCAGTACTTC
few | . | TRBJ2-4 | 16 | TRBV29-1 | CSVEDGHPGAKNIQYF | TGCAGCGTTGAAGATGGCCACCCCGGGGCCAAAAACATTCAGTACTTC
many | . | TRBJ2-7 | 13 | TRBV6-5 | CASSFGDQGEQYF | TGTGCCAGCAGTTTTGGGGACCAGGGCGAGCAGTACTTC
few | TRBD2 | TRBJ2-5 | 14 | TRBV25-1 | CASRAWAGEETQYF | TGTGCCAGCCGCGCATGGGCGGGAGAAGAGACCCAGTACTTC
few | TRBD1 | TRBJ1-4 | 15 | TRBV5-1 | CASSATGVLNEKLFF | TGCGCCAGCAGCGCTACAGGGGTCCTTAATGAAAAACTGTTTTTT
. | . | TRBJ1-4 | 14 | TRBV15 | CATNYGQLNEKPFF | TGTGCCACCAATTACGGACAGCTTAATGAAAAACCGTTTTTT
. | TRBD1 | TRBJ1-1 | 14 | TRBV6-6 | CASKGATMNTEAFF | TGTGCCAGCAAGGGGGCAACGATGAACACTGAAGCTTTCTTT
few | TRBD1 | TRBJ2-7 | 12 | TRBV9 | CASSGQGRAQYF | TGTGCCAGCAGCGGACAGGGTCGGGCTCAGTACTTC
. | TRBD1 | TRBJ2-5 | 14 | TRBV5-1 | CASSTMDREETQYF | TGCGCCAGCAGCACTATGGACAGGGAGGAGACCCAGTACTTC
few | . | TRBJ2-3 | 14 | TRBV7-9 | CASSLDVLSDTQYF | TGTGCCAGCAGCTTAGATGTCCTCTCAGATACGCAGTATTTT
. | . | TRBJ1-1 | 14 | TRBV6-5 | CASSPYLRGTEAFF | TGTGCCAGCAGCCCGTACCTTAGGGGCACTGAAGCTTTCTTT
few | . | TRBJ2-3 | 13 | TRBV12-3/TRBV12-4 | CASSLVFQGTQYF | TGTGCCAGCAGTTTAGTTTTCCAGGGTACGCAGTATTTT
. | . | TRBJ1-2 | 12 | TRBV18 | CASSPQAYGYTF | TGTGCCAGCTCACCTCAGGCGTATGGCTACACCTTC
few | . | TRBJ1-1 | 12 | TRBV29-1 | CSAQQAAEGAFF | TGCAGCGCACAACAGGCCGCGGAGGGAGCTTTCTTT
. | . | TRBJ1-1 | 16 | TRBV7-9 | CASSLVNRAPEAEAFF | TGTGCCAGCAGCTTAGTAAACCGGGCCCCAGAAGCTGAAGCTTTCTTT
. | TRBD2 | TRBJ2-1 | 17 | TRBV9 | CASSAPRGGSVWNEQFF | TGTGCCAGCAGCGCGCCGCGGGGCGGGAGTGTTTGGAATGAGCAGTTCTTC
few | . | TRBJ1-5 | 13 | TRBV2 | CATTRVSNQPQHF | TGTGCCACCACTCGGGTTAGCAATCAGCCCCAGCATTTT
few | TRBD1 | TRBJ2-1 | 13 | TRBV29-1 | CSAPGTGDNEQFF | TGCAGCGCGCCCGGGACAGGAGACAATGAGCAGTTCTTC
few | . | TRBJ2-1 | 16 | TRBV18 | CASSPRRDTNYNEQFF | TGTGCCAGCTCACCACGCCGAGATACCAACTACAATGAGCAGTTCTTC
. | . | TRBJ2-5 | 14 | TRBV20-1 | CSASPDRLQETQYF | TGCAGTGCTAGCCCAGACAGGCTCCAAGAGACCCAGTACTTC
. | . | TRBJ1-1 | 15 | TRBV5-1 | CASSLGDSVGTEAFF | TGCGCCAGCAGCTTGGGGGACTCGGTAGGCACTGAAGCTTTCTTT
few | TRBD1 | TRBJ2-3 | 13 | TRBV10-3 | CAISKTGADTQYF | TGTGCCATCAGTAAAACAGGGGCAGATACGCAGTATTTT
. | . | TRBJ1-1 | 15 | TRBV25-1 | CASSEYGSGGTEAFF | TGTGCCAGCAGTGAATACGGGTCGGGGGGGACTGAAGCTTTCTTT
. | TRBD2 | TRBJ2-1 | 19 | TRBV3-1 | CASSPRTSGGRSLSNEQFF | TGTGCCAGCAGCCCGAGGACTAGCGGGGGGAGAAGTCTGAGCAATGAGCAGTTCTTC
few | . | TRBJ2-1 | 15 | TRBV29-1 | CSVDPRGVSYNEQFF | TGCAGCGTTGATCCTCGCGGAGTCTCCTACAATGAGCAGTTCTTC
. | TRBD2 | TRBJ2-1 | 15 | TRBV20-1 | CSAGTSGRSLGEQFF | TGCAGTGCCGGGACTAGCGGGAGGAGCTTAGGTGAGCAGTTCTTC
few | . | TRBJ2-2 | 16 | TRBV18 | CASWSLRGQNTGELFF | TGTGCCAGCTGGTCTTTGCGGGGTCAGAACACCGGGGAGCTGTTTTTT
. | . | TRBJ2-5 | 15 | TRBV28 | CANKILGGPRETQYF | TGTGCCAACAAGATCTTGGGGGGGCCAAGGGAGACCCAGTACTTC
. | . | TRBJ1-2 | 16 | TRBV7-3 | CASSLKWTVENYGYTF | TGTGCCAGCAGCTTAAAGTGGACAGTAGAAAACTATGGCTACACCTTC
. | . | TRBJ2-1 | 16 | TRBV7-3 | CASSLMGQGNMNEQFF | TGTGCCAGCAGCTTAATGGGTCAGGGGAATATGAATGAGCAGTTCTTC
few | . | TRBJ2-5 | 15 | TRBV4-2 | CASSQSLGSQETQYF | TGTGCCAGCAGCCAATCTCTAGGTAGCCAAGAGACCCAGTACTTC
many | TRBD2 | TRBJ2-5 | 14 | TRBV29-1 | CSAKSGGLPETQYF | TGCAGCGCGAAGAGCGGGGGCCTTCCAGAGACCCAGTACTTC
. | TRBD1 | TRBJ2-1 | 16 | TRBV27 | CASTMLRQGTYNEQFF | TGTGCCAGCACCATGTTAAGACAGGGAACCTACAATGAGCAGTTCTTC
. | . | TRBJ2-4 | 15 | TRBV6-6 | CASRLSDSTKNIQYF | TGTGCCAGCAGGCTATCCGATAGCACCAAAAACATTCAGTACTTC
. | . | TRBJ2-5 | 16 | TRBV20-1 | CSATESRGKKQETQYF | TGCAGTGCTACAGAGAGTAGGGGGAAGAAACAAGAGACCCAGTACTTC
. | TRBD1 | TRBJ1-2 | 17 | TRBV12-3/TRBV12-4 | CAGSFMGRQGEFYGYTF | TGTGCCGGCAGTTTCATGGGTAGACAGGGCGAGTTCTATGGCTACACCTTC
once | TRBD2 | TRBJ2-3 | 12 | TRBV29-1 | CSVRGAADTQYF | TGCAGCGTGCGGGGGGCGGCAGATACGCAGTATTTT
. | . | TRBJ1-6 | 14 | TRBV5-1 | CASRSPDANSPLHF | TGCGCCAGCAGAAGTCCCGACGCGAACTCACCCCTCCACTTT
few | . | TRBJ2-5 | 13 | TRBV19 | CASSMRGLETQYF | TGTGCCAGTAGTATGAGAGGATTAGAGACCCAGTACTTC
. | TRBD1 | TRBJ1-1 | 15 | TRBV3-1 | CASSFSDRGDTEAFF | TGTGCCAGCAGCTTTTCGGACAGGGGTGACACTGAAGCTTTCTTT
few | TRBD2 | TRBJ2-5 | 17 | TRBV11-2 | CASSLVLQREGRETQYF | TGTGCCAGCAGCTTAGTCCTCCAGCGGGAGGGCCGAGAGACCCAGTACTTC
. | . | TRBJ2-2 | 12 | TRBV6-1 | CASKGLAGELFF | TGTGCCAGCAAAGGGTTGGCCGGGGAGCTGTTTTTT
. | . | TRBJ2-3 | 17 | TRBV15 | CATSRDLGQFYTDTQYF | TGTGCCACCAGCAGAGATCTTGGGCAATTTTACACAGATACGCAGTATTTT
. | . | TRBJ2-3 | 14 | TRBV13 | CASSFRNSPDTQYF | TGTGCCAGCAGCTTCAGGAATTCGCCAGATACGCAGTATTTT
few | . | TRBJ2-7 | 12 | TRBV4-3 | CASSQVTGKQYF | TGCGCCAGCAGCCAAGTTACGGGGAAGCAGTACTTC
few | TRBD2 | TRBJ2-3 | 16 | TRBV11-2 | CASSLVAGGPTDTQYF | TGTGCCAGCAGCTTAGTAGCGGGGGGGCCCACAGATACGCAGTATTTT
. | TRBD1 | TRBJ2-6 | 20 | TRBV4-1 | CASSIPGQEALGTGANVLTF | TGCGCCAGCAGCATTCCGGGACAGGAAGCCCTGGGGACTGGGGCCAACGTCCTGACTTTC
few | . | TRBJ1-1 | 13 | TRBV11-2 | CASSLVGRTEAFF | TGTGCCAGCAGCTTAGTGGGACGCACTGAAGCTTTCTTT
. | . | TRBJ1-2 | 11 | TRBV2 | CASASDYGYTF | TGTGCCAGCGCTAGTGACTATGGCTACACCTTC
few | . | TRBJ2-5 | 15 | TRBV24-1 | CATSEGIGVQETQYF | TGTGCCACCAGTGAGGGGATAGGGGTCCAAGAGACCCAGTACTTC
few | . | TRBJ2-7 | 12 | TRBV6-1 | CASTEGSYEQYF | TGTGCCAGCACCGAGGGTTCCTACGAGCAGTACTTC
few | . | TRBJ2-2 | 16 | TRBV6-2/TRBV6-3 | CASSDLGGPNTGELFF | TGTGCCAGCAGCGATCTGGGCGGGCCGAACACCGGGGAGCTGTTTTTT
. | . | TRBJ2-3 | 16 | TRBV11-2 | CAIGGLQRRDTDTQYF | TGTGCGATAGGGGGACTACAACGAAGAGACACAGATACGCAGTATTTT
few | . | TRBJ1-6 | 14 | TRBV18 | CASSPRTENSPLHF | TGTGCCAGCTCACCTAGGACGGAAAATTCACCCCTCCACTTT